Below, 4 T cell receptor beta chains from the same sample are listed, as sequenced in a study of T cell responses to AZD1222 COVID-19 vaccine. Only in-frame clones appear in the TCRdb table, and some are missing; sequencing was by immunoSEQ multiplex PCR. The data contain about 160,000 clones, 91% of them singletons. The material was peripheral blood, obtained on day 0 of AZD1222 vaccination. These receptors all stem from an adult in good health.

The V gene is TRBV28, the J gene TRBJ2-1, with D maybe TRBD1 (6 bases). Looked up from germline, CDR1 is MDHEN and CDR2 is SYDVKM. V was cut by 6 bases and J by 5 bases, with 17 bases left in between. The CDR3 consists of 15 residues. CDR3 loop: CASRPWPTGNNEQFF. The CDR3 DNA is TGTGCCAGCAGACCGTGGCCGACAGGCAACAATGAGCAGTTCTTC.

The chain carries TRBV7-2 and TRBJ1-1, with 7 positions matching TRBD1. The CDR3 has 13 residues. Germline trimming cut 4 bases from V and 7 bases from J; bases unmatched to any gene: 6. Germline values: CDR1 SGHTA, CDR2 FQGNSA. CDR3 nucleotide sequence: TGTGCCAGCAGCTGGACGCGGGACAGTGAAGCTTTCTTT. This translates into CASSWTRDSEAFF. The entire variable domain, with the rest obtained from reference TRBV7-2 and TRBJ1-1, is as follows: GAGVSQSPSNKVTEKGKDVELRCDPISGHTALYWYRQSLGQGLEFLIYFQGNSAPDKSGLPSDRFSAERTGGSVSTLTIQRTQQEDSAVYLCASSWTRDSEAFFGQGTRLTVV.

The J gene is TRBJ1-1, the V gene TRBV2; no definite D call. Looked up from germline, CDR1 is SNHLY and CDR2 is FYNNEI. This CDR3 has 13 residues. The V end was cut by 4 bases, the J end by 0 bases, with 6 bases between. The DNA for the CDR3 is TGTGCCAGCAGTGGTCGGGTGAACACTGAAGCTTTCTTT. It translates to CASSGRVNTEAFF.

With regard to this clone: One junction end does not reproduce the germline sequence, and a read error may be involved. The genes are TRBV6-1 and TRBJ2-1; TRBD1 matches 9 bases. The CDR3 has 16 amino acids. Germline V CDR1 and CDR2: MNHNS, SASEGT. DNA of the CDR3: TGTGCCAGCAGAGAAGACAGGGGGTTCTCCTACAATGAGCAGTTCTTC. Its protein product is CASREDRGFSYNEQFF.